This T cell receptor beta chain came from a study of PD-1 blockade in classical Hodgkin lymphoma. Study-level results: Newly diagnosed patients reportedly had lower baseline TCR diversity than healthy donors. At C4D1, TCR diversity had climbed significantly for CD4+ cells, though not for CD8+ cells. After ASCT, patients who started nivolumab under 1 year later were excluded.

There are 12 residues in the CDR3. Germline lookup yields CDR1 MDHEN and CDR2 SYDVKM. Trimming took off 2 bases at V and 8 bases at J, with 9 bases between the two ends. This clone was counted a few times. Its antigen is unknown. Sequenced by immunoSEQ multiplex PCR; TCRdb stores in-frame clones only, minus some. This sample carries some 39,000 clones, 88% of them seen once, and the ten largest clones take roughly a tenth. Every patient relapsed after autologous stem cell transplantation, and brentuximab vedotin exposure varied. J is TRBJ1-1 and V is TRBV28; D remains ambiguous. The source of this sequence is a human donor with classical Hodgkin lymphoma. Sequencing was performed on peripheral blood mononuclear cells (PBMCs), taken at baseline. CDR3 in amino acids: CASSLGEGEAFF. DNA for the CDR3: TGTGCCAGCAGTTTAGGGGAGGGCGAAGCTTTCTTT.